These 30 T cell receptor beta chains came from one sample sequenced in a study of CD8 T cells in Susac syndrome. Random hexamers were used to reverse transcribe an amount of roughly 0.45 to 1 ug RNA. TCRdb ran MiXCR on the immunoSEQ multiplex PCR reads and lists one entry per CDR3 protein. The data show 100,000 or so distinct CDR3 sequences, 80% to 95% seen once. The sample was CD8+ T cells from PBMCs. Source of these receptors: a human donor in good health.

V usage is TRBV6-2 or TRBV6-3 and J usage is TRBJ2-6; a weak D match, TRBD1 (5 bases). The length of the CDR3 is 21 residues. V lost 2 bases and J lost 0, with 23 bases in between. Germline CDR1 and CDR2: MNHEY and SVGEGT. The CDR3 loop is CASSYKYEAWTRSSGANVLTF. CDR3 DNA: TGTGCCAGCAGTTACAAATACGAGGCTTGGACACGGTCCTCTGGGGCCAACGTCCTGACTTTC.

Comment on this clonotype: Germline is not matched at one junction end, which may reflect a read error. The V gene is TRBV7-2, the J gene TRBJ2-1; no clear D. CDR3 length: 11 amino acids. The germline V gene encodes CDR1 SGHTA and CDR2 FQGNSA. The CDR3 reads CASSSHNEQFF. In nucleotides, the CDR3 is TGTGCCAGCAGCTCCCACAATGAGCAGTTCTTC.

This chain connects TRBV7-2 to TRBJ2-3; 9 positions match TRBD2. With V trimmed by 2 bases and J by 5 bases, 5 bases remained unmatched. CDR1 is SGHTA, CDR2 FQGNSA, per germline. This CDR3 comprises 15 residues. The CDR3 loop reads CASSLRRGGRDTQYF. The CDR3, as DNA: TGTGCCAGCAGCTTAAGGCGGGGGGGCAGAGATACGCAGTATTTT.

The rearrangement links TRBV5-8 to TRBJ1-1, with 7 bases fitting TRBD1. With 4 bases clipped from V and 3 bases from J, the junction kept 6 bases outside the gene matches. The CDR3 loop spans 14 amino acids. The germline V gene has CDR1 SGHTS and CDR2 YDEGEE. The CDR3 coding sequence is TGTGCCAGCAGCAGGTACGGGACAGACACTGAAGCTTTCTTT. It yields the protein CASSRYGTDTEAFF.

This clonotype showed up just once. V usage is TRBV19 and J usage is TRBJ2-6, with D unclear. From germline, CDR1 is LNHDA and CDR2 SQIVND (reference sequence). The CDR3 sequence is 15 residues long. Trimming left V 4 bases short and J 0 bases short, with 7 bases between. The chain's CDR3 is CASSKISSGANVLTF. CDR3 in DNA: TGTGCCAGTAGTAAAATAAGCTCTGGGGCCAACGTCCTGACTTTC.

The rearrangement joins TRBV20-1 to TRBJ1-5, with a weak D call TRBD1 (6 bases). The CDR3 has 14 amino acids. CDR1 and CDR2 (germline): DFQATT, SNEGSKA (reference sequence). V gave up 3 bases and J gave up 2 bases, with 11 bases separating them. In nucleotides, the CDR3 is TGCAGTGCTAGGGGGGGCGGCGGCAATCAGCCCCAGCATTTT. Translation: CSARGGGGNQPQHF.

The chain has TRBV5-1 and TRBJ2-6, with a weak D call TRBD1 (5 bases). Trimming removed 0 bases at V and 2 bases at J, with 6 bases between. The CDR3 loop spans 15 amino acids. Germline CDR1 is SGHRS and CDR2 is YFSETQ. In nucleotides, the CDR3 is TGCGCCAGCAGCTTGGACAGGACTGGGGCCAACGTCCTGACTTTC. The encoded protein is CASSLDRTGANVLTF.

V usage is TRBV5-1 and J usage is TRBJ1-1; D gene unclear. The germline V and J ends were trimmed by 4 bases and 1 base, with 11 bases remaining between them. Looked up from germline, CDR1 is SGHRS and CDR2 is YFSETQ. The CDR3 covers 14 residues. The CDR3 DNA follows: TGCGCCAGCAGCCGAGGGCGGGGGAACACTGAAGCTTTCTTT. This sequence encodes CASSRGRGNTEAFF.

The J gene is TRBJ2-2, the V gene TRBV24-1; no definite D call. This CDR3 spans 16 amino acids. Trimming cost V 5 bases and J 4 bases, with 16 bases left between them. Per germline, CDR1 KGHDR and CDR2 SFDVKD. The CDR3 DNA reads as TGTGCCACCAGTGCAGGAAGCCAGAAATTCACCGGGGAGCTGTTTTTT. Its translation: CATSAGSQKFTGELFF.

V gene TRBV6-1 combines with J gene TRBJ1-4; D is unresolved. The CDR3 has 15 residues. The V end was cut by 6 bases, the J end by 4 bases, with 15 bases between. Germline CDR1 is MNHNS and CDR2 is SASEGT. The CDR3 reads CASSRTQASNEKLFF. The CDR3 coding sequence is TGTGCCAGCAGCCGAACGCAGGCGAGTAATGAAAAACTGTTTTTT.

This sequence joins TRBV6-5 and TRBJ2-4; possibly TRBD2 for D (6 bases). The germline CDR1 and CDR2 sequences are MNHEY and SVGAGI. There are 18 residues in the CDR3. The germline V and J ends were trimmed by 0 bases and 0 bases, with 15 bases remaining between them. CDR3 sequence (DNA): TGTGCCAGCAGTTACTCGGGGGGTGGGAAGGGAGCCAAAAACATTCAGTACTTC. Protein: CASSYSGGGKGAKNIQYF.

The CDR3 DNA sequence: TGTGCCAGCAGATCCGGGACTAGCGGGATCTACGAGCAGTACTTC. Protein: CASRSGTSGIYEQYF. The chain recombines TRBV6-2 or TRBV6-3 with TRBJ2-7, with TRBD2 matching over 13 bases. With V trimmed by 6 bases and J by 3 bases, 5 bases remained unmatched. Germline V gives CDR1 MNHEY, CDR2 SVGEGT. This CDR3 contains 15 residues.

The chain recombines TRBV11-2 with TRBJ1-2, with D tentatively TRBD1 (5 bases). V was trimmed by 1 base and J by 8 bases, leaving 14 bases between them. CDR3 size: 14 residues. CDR1 is SGHAT, CDR2 FQNNGV, per germline. CDR3 in amino acids: CASSLGGQGEGYTF. CDR3 bases: TGTGCCAGCAGCTTAGGTGGGCAGGGCGAGGGCTACACCTTC.

The chain links TRBV14 to TRBJ1-1; D unresolved. This CDR3 is built from 14 residues. Germline V gene sequence: CDR1 SGHDN, CDR2 FVKESK. V lost 0 bases to trimming and J lost 3 bases, with 8 bases between them. The CDR3 region has the DNA TGTGCCAGCAGCCAAGATCCAGCACACACTGAAGCTTTCTTT. It yields the protein CASSQDPAHTEAFF.

This chain uses TRBV12-3 or TRBV12-4 with TRBJ2-3; D unclear. This CDR3 region has 16 residues. The V gene lost 6 bases and the J gene lost 7 bases, with 23 bases spanning the gap. The CDR3 sequence: CASRSPGYSLINTQYF. The DNA for the CDR3 is TGTGCCAGCAGGTCCCCCGGGTACTCATTGATAAATACGCAGTATTTT.

The V gene is TRBV11-2, the J gene TRBJ1-1; 11 nucleotides match TRBD1. The CDR3 is 15 residues long. In germline, CDR1 is SGHAT, CDR2 FQNNGV. Trimming at V came to 4 bases and at J to 4 bases, leaving 5 bases not matched to a gene. The DNA for the CDR3 is TGTGCCAGCAGCTCAGGACAGGGGGCTGGCACTGAAGCTTTCTTT. It codes for CASSSGQGAGTEAFF.

The V gene is TRBV5-6, the J gene TRBJ2-7, with a weak D call TRBD2 (5 bases). Trimming removed 4 bases at V and 0 bases at J, with 17 bases between. Germline V gene lookup returns CDR1 SGHDT and CDR2 YYEEEE. The CDR3 runs 16 residues. The CDR3 loop is CASSPPPSRSSYEQYF. The CDR3 bases are TGTGCCAGCAGCCCCCCCCCTAGCCGCAGCTCCTACGAGCAGTACTTC.

J is TRBJ1-3 and V is TRBV2; a possible D gene is TRBD1 (6 bases). Germline V gene data show CDR1 as SNHLY and CDR2 as FYNNEI. This CDR3 has 13 residues. Trimming took 8 bases from V and 5 from J, leaving 13 bases between them. The CDR3 loop is CASVEGGRNTIYF. The CDR3 DNA is TGTGCCAGCGTCGAGGGGGGGAGAAACACCATATATTTT. Together with reference TRBV2 and TRBJ1-3, the CDR3 gives the full variable domain: EPEVTQTPSHQVTQMGQEVILRCVPISNHLYFYWYRQILGQKVEFLVSFYNNEISEKSEIFDDQFSVERPDGSNFTLKIRSTKLEDSAMYFCASVEGGRNTIYFGEGSWLTVV.

Details on this clonotype: Relative to the germline gene, one junction end is altered; a read error may explain this. The rearrangement uses TRBV19 and TRBJ2-7, with D perhaps TRBD1 or TRBD2 (5 bases each). CDR3 size: 15 residues. Germline CDR1 reads LNHDA; CDR2 reads SQIVND (reference sequence). CDR3 DNA sequence: TGTGCCAGTAGTATAGTCTGGGACGGATCCTCCGAGCAGTACTTC. This codes for CASSIVWDGSSEQYF.

The chain joins TRBV5-6 to TRBJ2-7; weak D call: TRBD2 (6 bases). This CDR3 is 12 amino acids long. CDR1 SGHDT and CDR2 YYEEEE come from the germline V gene. V gave up 3 bases and J gave up 7 bases, with 11 bases separating them. The chain's CDR3 is CASSYQRGEQYF. The CDR3 DNA reads as TGTGCCAGCAGCTACCAACGGGGGGAGCAGTACTTC. The variable domain in full, completed from reference TRBV5-6 and TRBJ2-7, reads DAGVTQSPTHLIKTRGQQVTLRCSPKSGHDTVSWYQQALGQGPQFIFQYYEEEERQRGNFPDRFSGHQFPNYSSELNVNALLLGDSALYLCASSYQRGEQYFGPGTRLTVT.

The chain has TRBV25-1 and TRBJ2-3; D possibly corresponds to TRBD1 (5 bases). Trimming took 2 bases from V and 8 from J, leaving 8 bases between them. This CDR3 comprises 12 residues. Germline values: CDR1 MGHDK, CDR2 SYGVNS. The CDR3 DNA reads TGTGCCAGCAGTGAAACAGGCGCTACGCAGTATTTT. Its protein product is CASSETGATQYF.

The CDR3 here is CASSDPGGYTF. Here the CDR3 DNA reads TGTGCCAGCAGTGACCCGGGGGGCTACACCTTC. The V and J genes are TRBV12-3 or TRBV12-4 and TRBJ1-2; no definite D call. The CDR3 is made up of 11 amino acids. V lost 5 bases to trimming and J lost 8 bases, with 9 bases between them.

With regard to this clonotype: Compared with germline, one end of the junction differs, possibly owing to a read error. The V gene is TRBV13, the J gene TRBJ2-7; 10 nucleotides align to TRBD1. The germline V gene has CDR1 PRHDT and CDR2 FYEKMQ (reference sequence). This CDR3 comprises 19 residues. The CDR3: CASSLETPGQGITPYERYF. In DNA form, the CDR3 reads TGTGCCAGCAGCTTAGAAACTCCGGGACAGGGGATTACTCCCTACGAGCGGTACTTC.

The genes are TRBV6-2 or TRBV6-3 and TRBJ2-7; D is perhaps TRBD1 (6 bases). CDR3 size: 15 residues. Germline V lookup: CDR1 MNHEY, CDR2 SVGEGT. V lost 5 bases, J lost 1 base, and 15 bases lay in between. The CDR3 region is CASSGWDTGSYEQYF. The CDR3 nucleotides are TGTGCCAGCAGTGGCTGGGATACAGGGTCCTACGAGCAGTACTTC.

The gene calls are TRBV7-3 and TRBJ2-6; possibly TRBD2 for D (5 bases). This CDR3 is built from 16 residues. Per germline, CDR1 SGHTA and CDR2 FQGTGA. Between the trimmed V and J ends, which lost 5 bases and 1 base, there was a span of 12 bases. In nucleotides, the CDR3 is TGTGCCAGCAGCCGCAACGAGGGTTCTGGGGCCAACGTCCTGACTTTC. Protein: CASSRNEGSGANVLTF.

This chain links TRBV10-3 with TRBJ1-2; D unresolved. The V end was cut by 0 bases, the J end by 2 bases, with 10 bases between. The CDR3 length is 15 residues. Per germline, CDR1 ENHRY and CDR2 SYGVKD. The CDR3, as DNA: TGTGCCATCAGTGAGTCAACGGGATTAAACTATGGCTACACCTTC. It specifies CAISESTGLNYGYTF.

The CDR3: CASSQSRTEPKKAFF. The CDR3 bases are TGCGCCAGCAGTCAATCCCGGACAGAACCGAAGAAAGCTTTCTTT. The chain links TRBV23-1 to TRBJ1-1, with D possibly matching TRBD1 (6 bases). TRBV23-1 is treated as an ORF (open reading frame) with a function not yet certain. Trimming took 0 bases from V and 9 from J, leaving 17 bases between them. CDR3 length equals 15 residues.

This chain joins TRBV6-1 and TRBJ1-2, with D perhaps matching TRBD1 (5 bases). CDR1 is MNHNS and CDR2 is SASEGT in the germline V gene. V was pared by 8 bases and J by 4 bases, with 14 bases between. This CDR3 is built from 13 residues. The CDR3 protein is CASQTEQAYGYTF. CDR3 nucleotides: TGTGCCAGCCAGACGGAACAGGCCTATGGCTACACCTTC.

The chain has TRBV7-9 and TRBJ1-2, with D uncertain. Germline lookup yields CDR1 SEHNR and CDR2 FQNEAQ (reference sequence). CDR3 length: 12 residues. The V end lost 0 bases, the J end lost 4 bases, and 3 bases lay between the germline ends. The CDR3 nucleotides are TGTGCCAGCAGCTTAGCGGCCTATGGCTACACCTTC. It codes for CASSLAAYGYTF.

The chain links TRBV7-2 to TRBJ1-2, with TRBD1 matching 7 bases. This CDR3 has 15 amino acids. Germline CDR1 and CDR2: SGHTA and FQGNSA. The V and J ends lost 5 bases and 5 bases, in that order; junction bases with no gene match: 11. CDR3 sequence reads: CASSLRQGFNYGYTF. The CDR3 nucleotides read TGTGCCAGCAGCCTAAGACAGGGTTTCAATTATGGCTACACCTTC.